The present T cell receptor beta chain was sequenced within a study of blood T cell repertoires in COVID-19. Study context: Both acute and convalescent COVID-19 samples were obtained from the United States, Italy and Spain.

The authors' processing: Reference gene primer amplification gave nucleated cell count estimates. Sequenced by immunoSEQ multiplex PCR; TCRdb stores in-frame clones only, minus some. Clone size and V and J calls were adopted from that table, with D and trimming inferred from the DNA. The table lists some 300,000 clones, about nine tenths of them singletons, with about 2.5% in the top ten. This clone was counted a few times. The receptor comes from a man aged 18 to 30 with active or convalescent COVID-19. Sequencing input: peripheral blood.

The CDR3 bases are TGTGCCAGCAGTCCGCGGGAGGGCTTACCAGATACGCAGTATTTT. Residues: CASSPREGLPDTQYF. The V gene is TRBV27, the J gene TRBJ2-3; 9 bases agree with TRBD2. After removal of 5 bases from V and 4 bases from J, the junction contained 7 bases not matched to a gene. This CDR3 has 15 residues. The germline CDR1 and CDR2 sequences are MNHEY and SMNVEV (reference sequence).